Shown below are 8 T cell receptor beta chains from a single sample sequenced in a study of T cell responses to AZD1222 COVID-19 vaccine. Assay: immunoSEQ multiplex PCR; the TCRdb copy retains only in-frame clones and omits some. The table includes about 62,000 clones, around nine tenths detected once. The sequencing used peripheral blood, collected on day 0 of AZD1222 vaccination. The receptors here all came from an adult in good health.

V usage is TRBV12-3 or TRBV12-4 and J usage is TRBJ1-5; 11 bases are shared with TRBD1. The CDR3 consists of 13 residues. J lost 6 bases, V lost 8 bases, and 3 bases had no gene match. The CDR3 DNA is TGTGCCAGCGGACAGGGGGCAATTCAGCCCCAGCATTTT. Its translation is CASGQGAIQPQHF.

The chain recombines TRBV29-1 with TRBJ1-1, with D unresolved. The CDR3 is made up of 13 amino acids. Germline values: CDR1 SQVTM, CDR2 ANQGSEA. V lost 3 bases and J lost 4, with 12 bases in between. DNA of the CDR3: TGCAGCGTTGACCGGGCGGTCGGCACTGAAGCTTTCTTT. Translated: CSVDRAVGTEAFF.

This clone showed up just once. The rearrangement links TRBV5-3 to TRBJ2-3, with TRBD2 matching 9 bases. TRBV5-3 qualifies as an ORF whose function is uncertain. Unmatched junction bases numbered 15, after V lost 3 bases and J lost 1 base. The CDR3 runs 19 residues. CDR3 residues: CARSSTRTSVLPGTDTQYF. The CDR3 DNA reads TGTGCCAGAAGCTCGACGCGGACTAGCGTCCTTCCAGGCACAGATACGCAGTATTTT.

The J gene is TRBJ2-1, the V gene TRBV15; D gene ambiguous. V was trimmed by 0 bases and J by 1 base, leaving 10 bases between them. The CDR3 contains 16 residues. CDR1 is LNHNV, CDR2 YYDKDF, per germline (reference sequence). For the CDR3, the DNA is TGTGCCACCAGCAGAGATACCAGTCTTTCCTACAATGAGCAGTTCTTC. Its translation: CATSRDTSLSYNEQFF. Based on the CDR3 plus reference TRBV15 and TRBJ2-1, the full variable domain is DAMVIQNPRYQVTQFGKPVTLSCSQTLNHNVMYWYQQKSSQAPKLLFHYYDKDFNNEADTPDNFQSRRPNTSFCFLDIRSPGLGDTAMYLCATSRDTSLSYNEQFFGPGTRLTVL.

DNA for the CDR3: TGTGCCAGCAGTTCGGGACAGGGACTCTACAATGAGCAGTTCTTC. This sequence encodes CASSSGQGLYNEQFF. The chain employs TRBV5-6 and TRBJ2-1; 9 nucleotides line up with TRBD1. V gave up 5 bases and J gave up 3 bases; unmatched junction bases: 6. Germline lookup yields CDR1 SGHDT and CDR2 YYEEEE. The CDR3 loop spans 15 amino acids.

The chain links TRBV3-1 (or the pseudogene TRBV3-2) to TRBJ1-2; 9 bases map to TRBD1. V was clipped by 4 bases and J by 7 bases; unmatched bases: 7. Germline CDR1 LGHDT, CDR2 YNNKEL (reference sequence). The CDR3 has 14 amino acids. CDR3 sequence: CASSPRQGGTGYTF. The CDR3 coding sequence is TGTGCCAGCAGCCCTAGACAGGGGGGGACTGGCTACACCTTC.

This CDR3 reads CASSPSDRNYGYTF. The CDR3 DNA reads as TGTGCCAGCAGCCCCTCGGACAGGAACTATGGCTACACCTTC. The J gene is TRBJ1-2, the V gene TRBV7-3; 7 bases line up with TRBD1. Trimming cost V 5 bases and J 2 bases; bases outside gene matches: 5. Germline V gene lookup returns CDR1 SGHTA and CDR2 FQGTGA. CDR3 length: 14 amino acids.

The rearrangement uses TRBV24-1 and TRBJ2-3; tentative D call: TRBD1 (6 bases). CDR1 and CDR2 (germline): KGHDR, SFDVKD. Trimming pared 7 bases from V and 5 bases from J, leaving 9 bases between. This CDR3 contains 12 residues. CDR3 amino acids: CATSLRGDTQYF. The DNA for the CDR3 is TGTGCCACCAGCCTCAGGGGAGATACGCAGTATTTT.